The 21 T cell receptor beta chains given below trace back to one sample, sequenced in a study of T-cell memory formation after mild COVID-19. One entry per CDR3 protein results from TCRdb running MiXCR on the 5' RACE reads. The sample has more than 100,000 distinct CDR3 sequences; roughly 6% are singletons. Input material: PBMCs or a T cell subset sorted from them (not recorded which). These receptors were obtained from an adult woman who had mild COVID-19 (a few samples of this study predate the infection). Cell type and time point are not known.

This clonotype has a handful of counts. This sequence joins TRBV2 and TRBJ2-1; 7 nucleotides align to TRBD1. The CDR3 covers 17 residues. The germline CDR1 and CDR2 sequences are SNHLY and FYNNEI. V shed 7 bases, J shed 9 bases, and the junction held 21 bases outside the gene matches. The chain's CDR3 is CASTETGRLSWSGEQFF. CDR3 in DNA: TGTGCCAGCACTGAGACAGGGAGACTAAGCTGGAGTGGTGAGCAGTTCTTC.

The CDR3 bases are TGCAGTGCTAACAAAGGGAGAAATGAGCAGTTCTTC. Encoded protein: CSANKGRNEQFF. This sequence joins TRBV20-1 and TRBJ2-1, with D possibly being TRBD2 (5 bases). Germline V gene sequence: CDR1 DFQATT, CDR2 SNEGSKA (reference sequence). The germline V and J ends were trimmed by 4 bases and 7 bases, with 11 bases remaining between them. The CDR3 covers 12 residues.

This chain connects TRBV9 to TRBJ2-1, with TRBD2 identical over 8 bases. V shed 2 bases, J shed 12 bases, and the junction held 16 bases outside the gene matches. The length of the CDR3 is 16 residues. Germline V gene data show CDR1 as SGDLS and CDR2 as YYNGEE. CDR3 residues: CASSVVSGTGSSRQFF. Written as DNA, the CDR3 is TGTGCCAGCAGCGTGGTTAGCGGGACCGGGTCATCAAGGCAGTTCTTC.

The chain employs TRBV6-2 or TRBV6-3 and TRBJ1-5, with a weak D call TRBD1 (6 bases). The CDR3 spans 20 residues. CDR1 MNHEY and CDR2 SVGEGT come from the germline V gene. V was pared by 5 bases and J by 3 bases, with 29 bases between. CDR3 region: CASSPISVRDRLGVNQPQHF. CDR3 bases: TGTGCCAGCAGTCCGATATCCGTCAGAGACAGGCTGGGAGTCAATCAGCCCCAGCATTTT.

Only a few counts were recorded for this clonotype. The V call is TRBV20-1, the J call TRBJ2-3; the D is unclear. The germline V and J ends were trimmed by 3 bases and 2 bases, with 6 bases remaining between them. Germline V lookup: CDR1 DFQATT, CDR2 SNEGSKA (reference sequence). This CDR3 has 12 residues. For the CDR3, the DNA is TGCAGTGCTAGTTTATCCACAGATACGCAGTATTTT. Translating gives CSASLSTDTQYF.

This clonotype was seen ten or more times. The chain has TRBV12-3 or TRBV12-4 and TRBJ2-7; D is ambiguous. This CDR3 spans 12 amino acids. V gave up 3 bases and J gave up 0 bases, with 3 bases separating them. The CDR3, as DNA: TGTGCCAGCAGTTTTTACTCCTACGAGCAGTACTTC. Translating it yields CASSFYSYEQYF.

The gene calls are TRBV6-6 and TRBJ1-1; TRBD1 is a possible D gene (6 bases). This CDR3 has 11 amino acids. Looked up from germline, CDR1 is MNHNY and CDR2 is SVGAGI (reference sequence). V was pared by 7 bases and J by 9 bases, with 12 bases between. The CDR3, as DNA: TGTGCCAGCAAGGGGGAAAGGAAAGCTTTCTTT. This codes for CASKGERKAFF.

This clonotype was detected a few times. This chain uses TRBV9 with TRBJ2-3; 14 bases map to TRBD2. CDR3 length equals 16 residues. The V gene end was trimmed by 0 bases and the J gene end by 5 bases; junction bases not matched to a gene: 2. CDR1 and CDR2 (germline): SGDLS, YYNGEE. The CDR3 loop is CASSVAGTSGGDTQYF. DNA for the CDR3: TGTGCCAGCAGCGTAGCTGGGACTAGCGGGGGAGATACGCAGTATTTT.

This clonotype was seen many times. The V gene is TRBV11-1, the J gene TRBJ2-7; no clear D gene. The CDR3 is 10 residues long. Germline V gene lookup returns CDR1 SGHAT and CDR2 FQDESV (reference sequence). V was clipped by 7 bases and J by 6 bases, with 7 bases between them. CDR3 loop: CASTSLEQYF. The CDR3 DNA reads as TGTGCCAGCACCTCCCTCGAGCAGTACTTC. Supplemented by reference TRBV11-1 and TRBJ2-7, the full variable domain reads EAEVAQSPRYKITEKSQAVAFWCDPISGHATLYWYRQILGQGPELLVQFQDESVVDDSQLPKDRFSAERLKGVDSTLKIQPAELGDSAMYLCASTSLEQYFGPGTRLTVT.

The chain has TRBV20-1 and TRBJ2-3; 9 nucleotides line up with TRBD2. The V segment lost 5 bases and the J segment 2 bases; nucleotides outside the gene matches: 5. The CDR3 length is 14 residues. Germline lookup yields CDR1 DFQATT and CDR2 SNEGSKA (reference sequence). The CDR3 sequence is CSAWVAGATDTQYF. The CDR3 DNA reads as TGCAGTGCTTGGGTAGCGGGGGCCACAGATACGCAGTATTTT.

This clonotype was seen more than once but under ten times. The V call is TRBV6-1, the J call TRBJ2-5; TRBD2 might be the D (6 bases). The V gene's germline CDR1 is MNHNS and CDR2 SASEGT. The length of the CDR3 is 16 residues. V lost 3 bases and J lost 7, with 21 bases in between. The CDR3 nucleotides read TGTGCCAGCAGTGATGGGGGACTGAGGGCTTTAGGGACCCAGTACTTC. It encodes CASSDGGLRALGTQYF.

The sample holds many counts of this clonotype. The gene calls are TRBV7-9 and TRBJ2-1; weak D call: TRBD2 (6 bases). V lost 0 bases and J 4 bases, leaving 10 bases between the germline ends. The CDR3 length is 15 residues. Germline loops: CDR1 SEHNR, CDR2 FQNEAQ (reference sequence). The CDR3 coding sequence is TGTGCCAGCAGCTTAGCGGGAGGAAGATACAATGAGCAGTTCTTC. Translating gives CASSLAGGRYNEQFF.

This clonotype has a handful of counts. This CDR3 is CASSYSRVGVETQYF. DNA of the CDR3: TGTGCCAGCAGTTACTCGAGGGTAGGAGTTGAGACCCAGTACTTC. The chain has TRBV6-5 and TRBJ2-5; a possible D gene is TRBD2 (5 bases). Trimming left V 0 bases short and J 5 bases short, with 13 bases between. Looked up from germline, CDR1 is MNHEY and CDR2 is SVGAGI. The CDR3 runs 15 residues.

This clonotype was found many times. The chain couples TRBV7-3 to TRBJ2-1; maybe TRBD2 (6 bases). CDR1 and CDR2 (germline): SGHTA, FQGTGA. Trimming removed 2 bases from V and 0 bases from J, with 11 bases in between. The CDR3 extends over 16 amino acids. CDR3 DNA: TGTGCCAGCAGCTTACGCGCGGGGAGCTCCTACAATGAGCAGTTCTTC. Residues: CASSLRAGSSYNEQFF.

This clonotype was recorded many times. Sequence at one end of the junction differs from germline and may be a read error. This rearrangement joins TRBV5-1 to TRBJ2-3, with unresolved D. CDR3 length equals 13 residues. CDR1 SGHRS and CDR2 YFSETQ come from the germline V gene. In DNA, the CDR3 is TGTGCCAGCAGTTTAGTCGGCACAGATACGCAGTATTTT. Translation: CASSLVGTDTQYF.

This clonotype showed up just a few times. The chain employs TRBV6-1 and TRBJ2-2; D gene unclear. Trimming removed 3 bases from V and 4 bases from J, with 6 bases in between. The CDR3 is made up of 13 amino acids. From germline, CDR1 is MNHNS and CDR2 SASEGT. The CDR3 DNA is TGTGCCAGCAGTGAGAGGCGCACCGGGGAGCTGTTTTTT. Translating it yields CASSERRTGELFF.

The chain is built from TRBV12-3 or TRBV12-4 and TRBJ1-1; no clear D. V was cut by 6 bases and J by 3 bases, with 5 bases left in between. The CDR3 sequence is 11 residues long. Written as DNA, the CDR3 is TGTGCCAGCAGCACTTACACTGAAGCTTTCTTT. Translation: CASSTYTEAFF.

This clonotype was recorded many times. The CDR3 here is CASSTDNYGYTF. CDR3 DNA sequence: TGTGCCAGCAGCACAGATAACTATGGCTACACCTTC. The gene calls are TRBV3-1 and TRBJ1-2; D is undetermined. The V end lost 5 bases, the J end lost 1 base, and 5 bases lay between the germline ends. The CDR3 is 12 residues long. Germline CDR1 and CDR2: LGHDT and YNNKEL (reference sequence).

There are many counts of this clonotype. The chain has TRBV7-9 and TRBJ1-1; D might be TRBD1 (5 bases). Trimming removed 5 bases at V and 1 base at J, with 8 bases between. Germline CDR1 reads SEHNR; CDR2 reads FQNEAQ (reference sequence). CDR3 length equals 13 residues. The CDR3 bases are TGTGCCAGCAGCACCGGACAGAACACTGAAGCTTTCTTT. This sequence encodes CASSTGQNTEAFF.

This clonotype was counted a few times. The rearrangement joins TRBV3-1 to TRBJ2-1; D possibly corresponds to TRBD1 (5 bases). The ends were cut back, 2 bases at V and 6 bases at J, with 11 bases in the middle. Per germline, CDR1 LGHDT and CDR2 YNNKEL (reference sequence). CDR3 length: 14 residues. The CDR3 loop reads CASSQREGANEQFF. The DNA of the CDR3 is TGTGCCAGCAGCCAAAGGGAAGGGGCCAATGAGCAGTTCTTC.

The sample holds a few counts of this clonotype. The CDR3 loop is CASSFVRGGSDTQYF. CDR3 DNA sequence: TGCGCCAGCAGCTTCGTCCGCGGGGGGAGCGATACGCAGTATTTT. The chain carries TRBV5-1 and TRBJ2-3, with 8 bases that match TRBD2. With 2 bases clipped from V and 6 bases from J, the junction kept 8 bases outside the gene matches. The CDR3 is 15 amino acids. The germline gives CDR1 SGHRS, CDR2 YFSETQ.